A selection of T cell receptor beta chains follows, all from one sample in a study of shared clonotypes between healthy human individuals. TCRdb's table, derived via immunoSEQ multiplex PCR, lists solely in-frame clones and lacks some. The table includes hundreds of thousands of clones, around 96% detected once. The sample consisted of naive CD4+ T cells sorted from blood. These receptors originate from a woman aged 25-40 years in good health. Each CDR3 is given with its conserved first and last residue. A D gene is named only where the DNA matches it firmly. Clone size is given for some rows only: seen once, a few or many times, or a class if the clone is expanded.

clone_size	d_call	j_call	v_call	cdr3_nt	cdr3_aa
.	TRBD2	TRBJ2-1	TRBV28	TGTGCCAGCCGACCTCCGGAGGGTAGCGGGAGCCACTCCTACAATGAGCAGTTCTTC	CASRPPEGSGSHSYNEQFF
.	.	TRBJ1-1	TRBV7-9	TGTGCCAGCAGCTCAATCCTGGGACAGAACACTGAAGCTTTCTTT	CASSSILGQNTEAFF
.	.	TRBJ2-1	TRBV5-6	TGTGCCAGCACAGAACAGGGAAGGGCTAATGAGCAGTTCTTC	CASTEQGRANEQFF
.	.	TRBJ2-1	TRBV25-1	TGTGCCAGCACCGGGACGGGAGACTACAATGAGCAGTTCTTC	CASTGTGDYNEQFF
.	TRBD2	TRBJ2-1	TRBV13	TGTGCCAGCAGCTTTAGCGGGAGGGGATACAATGAGCAGTTCTTC	CASSFSGRGYNEQFF
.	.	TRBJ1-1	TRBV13	TGTGCCAGCAGCTTAGCCGTGATGAACACTGAAGCTTTCTTT	CASSLAVMNTEAFF
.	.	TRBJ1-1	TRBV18	TGTGCCAGCTCACACAGCAGGGTCCCTGAAGCTTTCTTT	CASSHSRVPEAFF
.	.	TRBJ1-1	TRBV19	TGTGCCAGTAGTAGATGGGGAGGCACTGAAGCTTTCTTT	CASSRWGGTEAFF
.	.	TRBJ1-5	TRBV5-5	TGTGCCAGCAGCTTGATCAGGGACCATCAGCCCCAGCATTTT	CASSLIRDHQPQHF
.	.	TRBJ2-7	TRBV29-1	TGCAGCGTTGGGGAGAGCTGGGAGCAGTACTTC	CSVGESWEQYF
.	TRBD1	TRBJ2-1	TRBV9	TGTGCCAGCAGCGTAGGGGACAGCTACAATGAGCAGTTCTTC	CASSVGDSYNEQFF
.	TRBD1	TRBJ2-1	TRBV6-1	TGTGCCAGCAGTGGGCAGGGGGTGGTTAGTGGTGAGCAGTTCTTC	CASSGQGVVSGEQFF
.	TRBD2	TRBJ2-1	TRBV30	TGTGCCTGGACCTATTACCTAGCGGGAGCCCGGAATGAGCAGTTCTTC	CAWTYYLAGARNEQFF
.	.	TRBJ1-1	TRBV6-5	TGTGCCAGCAGTTACACCCCCGGGCCGGCGAACACTGAAGCTTTCTTT	CASSYTPGPANTEAFF
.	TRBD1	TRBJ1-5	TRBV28	TGTGCCAGCACGTCGGGACAGGGGGATTGGGCCCAGCATTTT	CASTSGQGDWAQHF
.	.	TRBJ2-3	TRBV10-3	TGTGCCATCAGAAGATCAACAGGGTTTGATACGCAGTATTTT	CAIRRSTGFDTQYF
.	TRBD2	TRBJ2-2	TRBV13	TGTGCCAGCAGCTTCTTAGCGGGAGGGCCGCCCGGGGAGCTGTTTTTT	CASSFLAGGPPGELFF
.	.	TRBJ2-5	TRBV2	TGTGCCAGCAGCCGAGGGGGGGTGAAGGAGACCCAGTACTTC	CASSRGGVKETQYF
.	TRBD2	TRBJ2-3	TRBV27	TGTGCCAGCAGTTTTCCTTCGACTAGCGGGTCCACAGATACGCAGTATTTT	CASSFPSTSGSTDTQYF
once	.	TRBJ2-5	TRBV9	TGTGCCAGCAGCGTAGGGCGGGGTTCGGAGACCCAGTACTTC	CASSVGRGSETQYF
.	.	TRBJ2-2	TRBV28	TGTGCCAGCAGCTCTTATCGGGGTTCCACCGGGGAGCTGTTTTTT	CASSSYRGSTGELFF
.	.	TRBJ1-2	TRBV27	TGTGCCAGCAGTTTCTTCGCAGCGGGCTATGGCTACACCTTC	CASSFFAAGYGYTF
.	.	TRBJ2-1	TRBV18	TGTGCCAGCTCCTCGAGCTCCTACAATGAGCAGTTCTTC	CASSSSSYNEQFF
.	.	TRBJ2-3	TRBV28	TGTGCCAGCAGCTCCCGACGGAGAACAGATACGCAGTATTTT	CASSSRRRTDTQYF
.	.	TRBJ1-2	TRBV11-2	TGTGCCAGCAGCTTAGCGCTCACAGGACGGGATAACTATGGCTACACCTTC	CASSLALTGRDNYGYTF
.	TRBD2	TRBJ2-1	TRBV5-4	TGTGCCAGCAGCTTAGGTGCGGGAGGGGGCTCCTACAATGAGCAGTTCTTC	CASSLGAGGGSYNEQFF
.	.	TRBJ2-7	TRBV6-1	TGTGCCAGCTCCCACTCGGAATCCGAGCAGTACTTC	CASSHSESEQYF
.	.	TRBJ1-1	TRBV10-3	TGTGCCACGGAGAAGAACACTGAAGCTTTCTTT	CATEKNTEAFF
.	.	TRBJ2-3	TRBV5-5	TGTGCCAGCAGCTTGGCCAACAGTCACACAGATACGCAGTATTTT	CASSLANSHTDTQYF
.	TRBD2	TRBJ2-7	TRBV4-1	TGCGCCAGCAGCCAAGTTTCACTAGCGGGAAACGAGCAGTACTTC	CASSQVSLAGNEQYF
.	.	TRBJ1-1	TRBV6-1	TGTGCCAGCAGTGAAAGAGGCCTCCTGAACACTGAAGCTTTCTTT	CASSERGLLNTEAFF
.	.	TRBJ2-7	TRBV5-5	TGTGCCAGCAGCTTGTTAAGGGCCTACGAGCAGTACTTC	CASSLLRAYEQYF
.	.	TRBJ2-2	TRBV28	TGTGCCAGCACCAAACTCCCCCAAACCGGGGAGCTGTTTTTT	CASTKLPQTGELFF
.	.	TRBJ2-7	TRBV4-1	TGCGCCAGCAGCCAAGCGGACAGCTACGAGCAGTACTTC	CASSQADSYEQYF
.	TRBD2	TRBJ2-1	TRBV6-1	TGTGCCAGCAGTGTCGGGACTAGGGGTTACAATGAGCAGTTCTTC	CASSVGTRGYNEQFF
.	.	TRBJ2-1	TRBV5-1	TGCGCCAGCAGCTTGGCGGGGAATGAGCAGTTCTTC	CASSLAGNEQFF
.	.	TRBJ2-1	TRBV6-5	TGTGCCAGCAGCCATGACCGAGGTCCCTACAATGAGCAGTTCTTC	CASSHDRGPYNEQFF
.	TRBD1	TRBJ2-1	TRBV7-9	TGTGCCAGCAGCTTAGACAGGACAGGGGGCAATGAGCAGTTCTTC	CASSLDRTGGNEQFF
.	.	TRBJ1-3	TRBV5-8	TGTGCCAGCAGCTTGAATCGGGACACCATATATTTT	CASSLNRDTIYF
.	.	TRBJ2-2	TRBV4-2	TGTGCCAGCAGCCAGAGCGCCGGGGAGCTGTTTTTT	CASSQSAGELFF
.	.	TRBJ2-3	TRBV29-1	TGCAGCGTTGTTTGGCAGATCCTCACAGATACGCAGTATTTT	CSVVWQILTDTQYF
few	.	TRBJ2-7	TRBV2	TGTGCCAGCAGCCGAGTTTGGGAGCAGTACTTC	CASSRVWEQYF
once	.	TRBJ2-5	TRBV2	TGTGCCAGCAGGGGGTTTGGGGTAGAGACCCAGTACTTC	CASRGFGVETQYF
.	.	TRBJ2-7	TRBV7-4	TGTGCCAGCAGCTTAGAACGGAGTACCTACGAGCAGTACTTC	CASSLERSTYEQYF
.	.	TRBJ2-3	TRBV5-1	TGCGCCAGCGGAGAGGAGGCGTCGGACACAGATACGCAGTATTTT	CASGEEASDTDTQYF
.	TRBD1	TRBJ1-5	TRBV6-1	TGTGCCAGCAGCCCAGGGGGCGATAGCAATCAGCCCCAGCATTTT	CASSPGGDSNQPQHF
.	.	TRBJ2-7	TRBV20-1	TGCAGTGCTAGTTATCGCTACGAGCAGTACTTC	CSASYRYEQYF
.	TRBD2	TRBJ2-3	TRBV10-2	TGCGCCAGCGTCCTAGCGGGAGGGTATACGCAGTATTTT	CASVLAGGYTQYF
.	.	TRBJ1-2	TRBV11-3	TGTGCCAGCAGCTTACGGGGCGGAGGCTACACCTTC	CASSLRGGGYTF
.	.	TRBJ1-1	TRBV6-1	TGTGCCAGCAGTGTAACAGGGTTTTGGAGTTTTCCTGAAGCTTTCTTT	CASSVTGFWSFPEAFF